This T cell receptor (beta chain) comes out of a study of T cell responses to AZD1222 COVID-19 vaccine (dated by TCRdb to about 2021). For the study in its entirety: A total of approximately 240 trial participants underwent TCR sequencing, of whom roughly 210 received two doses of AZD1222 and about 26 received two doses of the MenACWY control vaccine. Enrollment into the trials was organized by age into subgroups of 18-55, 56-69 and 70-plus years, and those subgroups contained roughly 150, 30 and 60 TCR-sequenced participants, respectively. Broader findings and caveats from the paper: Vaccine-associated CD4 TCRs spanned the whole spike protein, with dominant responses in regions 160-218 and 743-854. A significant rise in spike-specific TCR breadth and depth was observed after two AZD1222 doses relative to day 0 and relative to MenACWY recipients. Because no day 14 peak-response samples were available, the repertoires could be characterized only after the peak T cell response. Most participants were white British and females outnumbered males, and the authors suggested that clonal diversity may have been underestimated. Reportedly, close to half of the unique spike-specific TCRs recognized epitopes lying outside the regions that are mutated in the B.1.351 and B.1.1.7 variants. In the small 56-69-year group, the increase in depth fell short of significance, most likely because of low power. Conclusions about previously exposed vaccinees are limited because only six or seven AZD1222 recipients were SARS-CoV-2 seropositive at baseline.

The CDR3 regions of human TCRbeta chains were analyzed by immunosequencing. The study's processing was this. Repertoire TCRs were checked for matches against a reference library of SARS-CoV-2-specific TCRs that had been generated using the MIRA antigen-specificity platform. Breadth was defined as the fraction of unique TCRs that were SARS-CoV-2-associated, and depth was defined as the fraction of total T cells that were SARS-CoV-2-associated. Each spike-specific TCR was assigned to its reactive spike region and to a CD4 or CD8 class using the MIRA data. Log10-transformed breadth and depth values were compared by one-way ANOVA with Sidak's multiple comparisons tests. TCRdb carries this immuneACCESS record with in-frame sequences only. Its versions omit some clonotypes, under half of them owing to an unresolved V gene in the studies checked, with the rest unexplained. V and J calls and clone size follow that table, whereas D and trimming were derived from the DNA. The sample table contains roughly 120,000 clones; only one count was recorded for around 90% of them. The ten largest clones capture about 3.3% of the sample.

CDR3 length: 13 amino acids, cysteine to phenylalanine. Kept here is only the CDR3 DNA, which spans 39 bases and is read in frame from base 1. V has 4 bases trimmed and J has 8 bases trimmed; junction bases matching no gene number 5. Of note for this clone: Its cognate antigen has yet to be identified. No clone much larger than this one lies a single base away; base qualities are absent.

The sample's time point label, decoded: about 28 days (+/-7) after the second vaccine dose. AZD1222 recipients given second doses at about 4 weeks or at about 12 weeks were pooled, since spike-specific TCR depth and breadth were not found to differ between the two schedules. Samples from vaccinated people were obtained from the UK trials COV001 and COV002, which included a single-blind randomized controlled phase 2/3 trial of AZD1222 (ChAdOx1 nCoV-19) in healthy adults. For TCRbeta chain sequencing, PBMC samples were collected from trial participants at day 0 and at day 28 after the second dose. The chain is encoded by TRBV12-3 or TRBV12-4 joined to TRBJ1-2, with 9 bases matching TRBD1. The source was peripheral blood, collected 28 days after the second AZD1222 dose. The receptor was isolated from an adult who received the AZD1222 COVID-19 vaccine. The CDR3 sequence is CASSSRDREGYTF. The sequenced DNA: TGTGCCAGCAGTTCCCGGGACAGGGAGGGCTACACCTTC.